The rows below give T cell receptor beta chains drawn from one sample of a study of control samples from healthy donors and cancer patients. The method was immunoSEQ multiplex PCR; TCRdb's version includes in-frame clones alone and lacks a portion of them. The sample has more than 110,000 clones; around nine tenths are singletons. The source material was blood. The receptors come from a woman in her 30s in good health. Both conserved end residues are part of each CDR3. D genes are given only for firm matches. The size of a clone is reported for some rows only, either as once, few or many, or as a class for expanded clones.

j_gene	d_gene	v_gene	abundance	CDR3nt	CDR3aa
TRBJ1-2	TRBD1	TRBV7-9	.	TGTGCCAGCAGCCCTCGGGACAGGGAGCTCAACTATGGCTACACCTTC	CASSPRDRELNYGYTF
TRBJ2-3	.	TRBV6-2/TRBV6-3	.	TGTGCCAGCAGATACCATTCGAACACAGATACGCAGTATTTT	CASRYHSNTDTQYF
TRBJ1-4	.	TRBV4-1	.	TGCGCCAGCAGCCAATCCACGGCGGGGGAAAAACTGTTTTTT	CASSQSTAGEKLFF
TRBJ2-7	.	TRBV6-5	.	TGTGCCAGCAGTTACTACGAGCAGTACTTC	CASSYYEQYF
TRBJ2-2	TRBD2	TRBV4-2	.	TGTGCCAGCAGCCAAGATACCGGGACTAGCGGGACTATCCACACCGGGGAGCTGTTTTTT	CASSQDTGTSGTIHTGELFF
TRBJ2-1	.	TRBV7-3	.	TGTGCCAGCAGCCAAGGGACTGGATACAATGAGCAGTTCTTC	CASSQGTGYNEQFF
TRBJ2-5	TRBD2	TRBV5-1	.	TGCGCCAGCAGCACCGGACTAGCGGCAGAGACCCAGTACTTC	CASSTGLAAETQYF
TRBJ2-1	TRBD2	TRBV5-1	.	TGCGCCAGCAGCTTGGAGGCGGCTAGCGGCTACAATGAGCAGTTCTTC	CASSLEAASGYNEQFF
TRBJ2-3	.	TRBV5-4	.	TGTGCCAGCAGCTTGGTGTCAGCAGATACGCAGTATTTT	CASSLVSADTQYF
TRBJ1-5	.	TRBV30	.	TGTGCCTGGGGACAGCCCCAGGCGATTCAGCCCCAGCATTTT	CAWGQPQAIQPQHF
TRBJ1-2	TRBD1	TRBV6-5	.	TGTGCCAGCAGTTACCTCCGGGACAGGGGAATCTATGGCTACACCTTC	CASSYLRDRGIYGYTF
TRBJ2-5	.	TRBV4-2	.	TGTGCCAGCAGCCAAGAGCGGCAAGAGACCCAGTACTTC	CASSQERQETQYF
TRBJ2-7	.	TRBV7-2	once	TGTGCCAGCAGCTTAAGCGGTAATATACCCTACGAGCAGTACTTC	CASSLSGNIPYEQYF
TRBJ1-2	TRBD1	TRBV7-8	.	TGTGCCAGCAGCCGCGGACAGGACGTGCCCTATGGCTACACCTTC	CASSRGQDVPYGYTF
TRBJ1-4	.	TRBV29-1	.	TGCAGCGGGACTAACGTCGGGAATGAAAAACTGTTTTTT	CSGTNVGNEKLFF
TRBJ1-4	.	TRBV2	.	TGTGCCTCTAACCAAGGCGGTGAAAAACTGTTTTTT	CASNQGGEKLFF